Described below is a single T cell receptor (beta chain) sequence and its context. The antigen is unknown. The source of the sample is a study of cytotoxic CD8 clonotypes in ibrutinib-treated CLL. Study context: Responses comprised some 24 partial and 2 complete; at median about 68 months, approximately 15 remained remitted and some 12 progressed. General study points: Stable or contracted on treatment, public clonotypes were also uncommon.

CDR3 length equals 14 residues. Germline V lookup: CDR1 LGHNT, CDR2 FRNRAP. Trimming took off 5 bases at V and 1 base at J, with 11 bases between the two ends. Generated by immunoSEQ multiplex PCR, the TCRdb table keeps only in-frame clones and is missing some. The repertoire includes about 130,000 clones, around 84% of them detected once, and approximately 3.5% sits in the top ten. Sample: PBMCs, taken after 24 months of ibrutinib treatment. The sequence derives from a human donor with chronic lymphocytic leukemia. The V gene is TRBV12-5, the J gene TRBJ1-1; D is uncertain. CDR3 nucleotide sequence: TGTGCTAGTGGTCCCGGGATACCGAACACTGAAGCTTTCTTT. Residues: CASGPGIPNTEAFF.